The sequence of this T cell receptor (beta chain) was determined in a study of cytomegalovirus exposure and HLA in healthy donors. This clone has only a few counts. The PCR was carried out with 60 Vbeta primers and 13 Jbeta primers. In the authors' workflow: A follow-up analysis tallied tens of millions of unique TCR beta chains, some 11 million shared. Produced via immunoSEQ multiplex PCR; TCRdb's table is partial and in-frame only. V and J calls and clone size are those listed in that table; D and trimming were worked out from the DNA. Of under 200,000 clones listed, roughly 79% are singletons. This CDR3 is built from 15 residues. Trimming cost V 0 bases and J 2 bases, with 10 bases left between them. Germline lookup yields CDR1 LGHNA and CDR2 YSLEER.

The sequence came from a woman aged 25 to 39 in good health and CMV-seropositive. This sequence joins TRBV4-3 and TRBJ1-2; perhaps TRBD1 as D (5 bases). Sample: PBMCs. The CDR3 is CASSQERAGNYGYTF. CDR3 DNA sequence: TGCGCCAGCAGCCAAGAAAGGGCAGGGAACTATGGCTACACCTTC.